This T cell receptor (beta chain) was obtained from a study of blood T cell repertoires in COVID-19. The overall study: Sample material is recorded as cDNA or gDNA derived from T cells, B-cell-depleted T cells, or PBMCs.

Generated by immunoSEQ multiplex PCR, the TCRdb table keeps only in-frame clones and is missing some. The table shows some 150,000 clones, with about 88% occurring only once. V was pared by 4 bases and J by 4 bases, with 17 bases between. CDR1 and CDR2 from the germline V gene are KGHDR and SFDVKD. There are 16 residues in the CDR3. The clonotype was recovered from a human donor in a cohort sampled during active COVID-19. Sequences were obtained from peripheral blood. The chain has TRBV24-1 and TRBJ2-3, with a possible D match to TRBD2 (6 bases). CDR3 nucleotide sequence: TGTGCCACCAGTGACCCGGGGGTAGCCAACCCAGATACGCAGTATTTT. As protein: CATSDPGVANPDTQYF.